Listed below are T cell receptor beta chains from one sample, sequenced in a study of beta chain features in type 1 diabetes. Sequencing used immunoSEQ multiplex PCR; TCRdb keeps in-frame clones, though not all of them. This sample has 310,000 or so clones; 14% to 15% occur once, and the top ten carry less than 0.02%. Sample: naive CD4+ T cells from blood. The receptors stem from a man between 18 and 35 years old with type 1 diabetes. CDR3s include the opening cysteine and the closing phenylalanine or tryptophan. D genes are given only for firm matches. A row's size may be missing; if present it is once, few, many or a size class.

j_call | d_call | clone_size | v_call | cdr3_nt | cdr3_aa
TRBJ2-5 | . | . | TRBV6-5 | TGTGCCAGCAGCCCGTGGGGCGAAGAGACCCAGTACTTC | CASSPWGEETQYF
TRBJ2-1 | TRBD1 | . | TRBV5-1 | TGCGCCAGCAGCTCGGGACAGGCAGTTTACAATGAGCAGTTCTTC | CASSSGQAVYNEQFF
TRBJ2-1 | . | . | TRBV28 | TGTGCCAGCAGCGACATTCGCCTAACTTTGAGCTCCTACAATGAGCAGTTCTTC | CASSDIRLTLSSYNEQFF
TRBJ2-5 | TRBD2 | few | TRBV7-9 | TGTGCCAGCAGCTTACTCGGCGGTAGCGGGACGTTAAAGACCCAGTACTTC | CASSLLGGSGTLKTQYF
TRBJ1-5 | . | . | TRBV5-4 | TGTGCCAGCAGCTTGGGGGGCGGATCTAGCAATCAGCCCCAGCATTTT | CASSLGGGSSNQPQHF
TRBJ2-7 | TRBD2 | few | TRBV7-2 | TGTGCCAGCAGCCAAGGTGGTAGCGGGAGTTACGAGCAGTACTTC | CASSQGGSGSYEQYF
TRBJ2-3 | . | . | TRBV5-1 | TGCGCCAGCACCTCGAGTGCTAGCACAGATACGCAGTATTTT | CASTSSASTDTQYF
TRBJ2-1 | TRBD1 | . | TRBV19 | TGTGCCAGTAGTACAGCAGGGGGATACTCCTACAATGAGCAGTTCTTC | CASSTAGGYSYNEQFF
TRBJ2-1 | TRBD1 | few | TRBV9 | TGTGCCAGCAGCCGGGACAGGGTCAATGAGCAGTTCTTC | CASSRDRVNEQFF
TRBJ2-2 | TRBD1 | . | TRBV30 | TGTGCCTGGAGTTTCCTAATTGGGACAGCGAACACCGGGGAGCTGTTTTTT | CAWSFLIGTANTGELFF
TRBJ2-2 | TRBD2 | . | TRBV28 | TGTGCCAGCAGGAGGACTAGCGGGACAGTCCCCACCGGGGAGCTGTTTTTT | CASRRTSGTVPTGELFF
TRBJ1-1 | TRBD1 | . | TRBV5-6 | TGTGCCAGCAGCCCCGCACAGGGGTGGCGAGCCACTGAAGCTTTCTTT | CASSPAQGWRATEAFF
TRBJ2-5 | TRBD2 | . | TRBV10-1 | TGCGCCAGCAGTGAGTTGGCTAGCGGGAGGGGAGAGACCCAGTACTTC | CASSELASGRGETQYF
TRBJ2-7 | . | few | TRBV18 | TGTGCCAGCTCAGTCCAGGGGTTGAGTGAGCAGTACTTC | CASSVQGLSEQYF
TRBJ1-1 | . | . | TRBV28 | TGTGCCAGCAGTTACGCCCAGGGAAACACTGAAGCTTTCTTT | CASSYAQGNTEAFF
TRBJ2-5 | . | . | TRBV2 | TGTGCCAGCAGGGACAGAGGGGAGACCCAGTACTTC | CASRDRGETQYF
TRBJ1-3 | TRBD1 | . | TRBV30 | TGTGCCTGGAGTTCCGGGACAGGGGCTGGAAACACCATATATTTT | CAWSSGTGAGNTIYF
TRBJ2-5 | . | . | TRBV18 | TGTGCCAGCTCACCAGCGAGCCCACAAGAGACCCAGTACTTC | CASSPASPQETQYF
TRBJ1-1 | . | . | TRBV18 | TGTGCCAGCTCTATAACCAGGGGTGGGTCAGGCACTGAAGCTTTCTTT | CASSITRGGSGTEAFF
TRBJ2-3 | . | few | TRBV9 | TGTGCCAGCAGCGCACGAGCTAGCACAGATACGCAGTATTTT | CASSARASTDTQYF
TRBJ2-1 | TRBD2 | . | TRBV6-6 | TGTGCCAGCAGTTATACACTAGCGGGGTACAATGAGCAGTTCTTC | CASSYTLAGYNEQFF
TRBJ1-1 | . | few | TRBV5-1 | TGCGCCAGCAGCTCCGGGACATCCACTGAAGCTTTCTTT | CASSSGTSTEAFF
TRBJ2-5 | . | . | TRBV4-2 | TGTGCCAGCAGCAAAGCCAGGGGAAACAGGTTGGAGACCCAGTACTTC | CASSKARGNRLETQYF
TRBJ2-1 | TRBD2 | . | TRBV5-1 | TGCGCCAGCAGCTGGCCAGCGGGGGGACAAGAGCAGTTCTTC | CASSWPAGGQEQFF
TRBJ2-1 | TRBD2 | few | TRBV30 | TGTGCCTGGAGGAAACTAGCGGGGGGATACAATGAGCAGTTCTTC | CAWRKLAGGYNEQFF
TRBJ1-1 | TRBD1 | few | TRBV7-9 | TGTGCCAGCAGGTCGGGACAGGGGGCTTCGAACACTGAAGCTTTCTTT | CASRSGQGASNTEAFF
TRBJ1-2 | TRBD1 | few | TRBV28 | TGTGCCAGCAACTCACGACAGGGAGAGGATGGCTACACCTTC | CASNSRQGEDGYTF
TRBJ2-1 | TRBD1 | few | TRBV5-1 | TGCGCCAGCAGCTTGGCACAGGGGGCGGGGTACAATGAGCAGTTCTTC | CASSLAQGAGYNEQFF
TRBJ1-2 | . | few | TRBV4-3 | TGCGCCAGCAGCCAAGAAGCGGCGGGGATTCGGGGCTACACCTTC | CASSQEAAGIRGYTF
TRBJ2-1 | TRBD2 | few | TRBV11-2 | TGTGCCAGCAGCCCCCAGGGGCTAGCGGGAGCGGGTGAGCAGTTCTTC | CASSPQGLAGAGEQFF
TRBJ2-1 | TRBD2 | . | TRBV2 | TGTGCCAGCAGCGGAAACAGCGGACTAGGACCCAGTGAGCAGTTCTTC | CASSGNSGLGPSEQFF
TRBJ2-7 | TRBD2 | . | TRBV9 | TGTGCCAGCAGCGCACAGCGGGGGGGGACCTACGAGCAGTACTTC | CASSAQRGGTYEQYF
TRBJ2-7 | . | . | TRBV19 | TGTGCCAGTAGTATCCTTCTAGCGCGCTCCTACGAGCAGTACTTC | CASSILLARSYEQYF
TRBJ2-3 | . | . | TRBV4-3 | TGCGCCAGCAGCCAAGAAGTCCAAAGCGGACCTAGCACAGATACGCAGTATTTT | CASSQEVQSGPSTDTQYF
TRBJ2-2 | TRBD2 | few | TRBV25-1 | TGTGCCAGCAGGGACTCCAGGACTAGCCGGACCGGGGAGCTGTTTTTT | CASRDSRTSRTGELFF
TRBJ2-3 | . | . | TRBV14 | TGTGCCAGCAGCCAAGAGAAAGCGGTGCGGCGGGATACGCAGTATTTT | CASSQEKAVRRDTQYF
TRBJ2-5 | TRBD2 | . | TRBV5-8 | TGTGCCAACCCGAGACTAGCCGGGGGAGAGACCCAGTACTTC | CANPRLAGGETQYF
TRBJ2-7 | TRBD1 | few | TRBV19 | TGTGCCAGTACCGGGACAGGTGGGGCTTACGAGCAGTACTTC | CASTGTGGAYEQYF
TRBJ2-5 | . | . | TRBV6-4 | TGTGCCAGCAGGGAGGGCGGACGGGAGACCCAGTACTTC | CASREGGRETQYF
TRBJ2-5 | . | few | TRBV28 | TGTGCCAGCAGTTCCGGCCTGACAAGGTCAGGGGAGACCCAGTACTTC | CASSSGLTRSGETQYF
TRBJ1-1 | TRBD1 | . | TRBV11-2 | TGTGCCAGCAGCTTCGGACAGGGGAGGGTTCGTGGTGAAGCTTTCTTT | CASSFGQGRVRGEAFF